This entry features one T cell receptor (beta chain) sequence. As yet, its antigen is unknown. The data originate from a study of cytomegalovirus exposure and HLA in healthy donors. General study results and limits: Among the sequence variants, a highly shared cluster was likely an artifact of sequencing. Testing in vitro showed a few CMV-associated chains specific for CMV antigens. Published work reported that the classifier diagnosed cytomegalovirus status with high specificity and sensitivity. A missense DCLRE1C variant was associated with V- and J-gene trimming of TCR beta chains in a later analysis, and an independent cohort replicated the association.

The PCR used 60 Vbeta and 13 Jbeta primers. Only in-frame clones appear in the TCRdb table, and some are missing; sequencing was by immunoSEQ multiplex PCR. Of roughly 150,000 clones detected, over 75% appear once; the ten largest clones hold around 2.3%. Germline lookup yields CDR1 MNHEY and CDR2 SVGAGI. The CDR3 is made up of 13 amino acids. The germline V and J ends were trimmed by 2 bases and 2 bases, with 7 bases remaining between them. Sequenced sample: PBMCs. The receptor was derived from a male donor in good health and CMV-seronegative. The J gene is TRBJ2-7, the V gene TRBV6-5; weak D call: TRBD1 (5 bases). In DNA, the CDR3 is TGTGCCAGCAGTTACGAGGACACCTACGAGCAGTACTTC. Its protein is CASSYEDTYEQYF.